This T cell receptor (beta chain) was obtained from a study of CD8+ T cells in alopecia areata. Study background: Twice daily, treated patients received 5 to 10 mg of oral tofacitinib.

To note about this clone: Its antigen is still unknown.

The CDR3 loop spans 19 amino acids. J gave up 0 bases and V 5 bases, and 13 bases lay outside the gene matches. Germline V gene sequence: CDR1 SGDLS, CDR2 YYNGEE. Notes on the study in general: Scalp and blood samples kept many expanded lesional clones throughout tofacitinib.

Treatment of the sample: oral pan-JAK inhibitor, 5-10 mg twice daily. Extraction of RNA preceded its reverse transcription into cDNA, which served as the sequencing template. Libraries were prepared by immunoSEQ multiplex PCR; TCRdb keeps only in-frame clonotypes and omits some of them. Among some 170,000 clones, approximately 59% were seen once, and the ten largest hold 16%. The receptor was isolated from a human donor with alopecia areata. The V call is TRBV9, the J call TRBJ1-5; 11 bases align to TRBD1. The sequencing here drew on CD4+ T cells sorted from blood, taken at approximately week 55, from a patient treated with tofacitinib. CDR3 coding DNA: TGTGCCAGCAGTAGATTAGGGACAGGGGGAACATATAGCAATCAGCCCCAGCATTTT. This encodes CASSRLGTGGTYSNQPQHF.